This T cell receptor (beta chain) was recovered during a study of human T cells and chemical hapten exposure. Study at large: The study patch tested 0.01% DPC on the upper back and read results at 6 days.

Time point: pre-sensitization, week 0. Sample treatment: therapeutic diphenylcyclopropenone sensitization with weekly scalp DPC. Total RNA was isolated from unfractionated whole blood. The length of the CDR3 is 14 residues. Germline V gene data show CDR1 as SNHLY and CDR2 as FYNNEI. V gave up 1 base and J gave up 7 bases; unmatched junction bases: 2. MiXCR was run by TCRdb on the RACE reads, yielding one entry per CDR3 protein. The table has 300,000 to 400,000 distinct CDR3 sequences, 5% to 6.5% seen once; the top ten hold about 2.5%. This sample comprised whole blood, obtained in connection with sensitization to the hapten diphenylcyclopropenone (DPC). The chain combines TRBV2 with TRBJ1-4; 8 bases align to TRBD1. The TCR sequence derives from a woman in her fifties or sixties with alopecia areata. Some clones in this sample may be carry-over from other donors' samples. For the CDR3, the DNA is TGTGCCAGCAGTGAAGGGACAGGGAGTGAAAAACTGTTTTTT. Amino acid sequence: CASSEGTGSEKLFF.